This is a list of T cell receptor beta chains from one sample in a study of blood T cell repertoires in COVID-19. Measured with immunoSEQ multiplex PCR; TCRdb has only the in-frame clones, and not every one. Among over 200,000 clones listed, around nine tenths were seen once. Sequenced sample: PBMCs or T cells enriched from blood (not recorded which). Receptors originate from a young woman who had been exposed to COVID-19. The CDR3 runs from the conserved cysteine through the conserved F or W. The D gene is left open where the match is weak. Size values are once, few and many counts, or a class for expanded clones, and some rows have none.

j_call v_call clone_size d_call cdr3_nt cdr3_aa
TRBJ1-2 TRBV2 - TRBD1 TGTGCCAGCAGTGAAGGGACAGGGGATCTCTATGGCTACACCTTC CASSEGTGDLYGYTF
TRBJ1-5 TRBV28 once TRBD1 TGTGCCAGCAGGTCAGGGGGCCGCGACAGCAATCAGCCCCAGCATTTT CASRSGGRDSNQPQHF
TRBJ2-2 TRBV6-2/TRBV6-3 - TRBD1 TGTGCCAGCAGCCCTTGGGGACAGGCGAACACCGGGGAGCTGTTTTTT CASSPWGQANTGELFF
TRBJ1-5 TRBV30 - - TGTGCCTGGAGCACAAAGAGAGGTCTAAGGAATCAGCCCCAGCATTTT CAWSTKRGLRNQPQHF
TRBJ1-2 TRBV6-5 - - TGTGCCAGCAGAAGGGCAGGGTGGGGCTACACCTTC CASRRAGWGYTF
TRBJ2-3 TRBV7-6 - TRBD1 TGTGCCAGCAGCTTCAAATCCGGGACAGGCACAGATACGCAGTATTTT CASSFKSGTGTDTQYF
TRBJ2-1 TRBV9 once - TGTGCCAGCAGCGTAGGAAAAGTGCCGAGGGCGCACAATGAGCAGTTCTTC CASSVGKVPRAHNEQFF
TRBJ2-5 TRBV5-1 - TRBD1 TGCGCCAGCAGCTTGAACAGGGGTCTCCAAGAGACCCAGTACTTC CASSLNRGLQETQYF
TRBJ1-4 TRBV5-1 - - TGCGCCAGCCGAGGGCAAGACCTCAATGAAAAACTGTTTTTT CASRGQDLNEKLFF
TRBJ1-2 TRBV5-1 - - TGCGCCAGCAGCTTGGGCGGGGGGAAGGATGGCTACACCTTC CASSLGGGKDGYTF
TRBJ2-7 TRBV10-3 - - TGTGCCATCAGTGAGTCGCGGGGCCCCTCCGATGGGCAGTACTTC CAISESRGPSDGQYF
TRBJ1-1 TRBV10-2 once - TGCGCCAGCAGTGAACAGGGTGGGACTGAAGCTTTCTTT CASSEQGGTEAFF
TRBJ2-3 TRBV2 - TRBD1 TGTGCCAGCCGAACAGGGGCGGCAGATACGCAGTATTTT CASRTGAADTQYF
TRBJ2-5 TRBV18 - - TGTGCCAGCTCACCCAACAGGGAAGAGACCCAGTACTTC CASSPNREETQYF
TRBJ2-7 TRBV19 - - TGTGCCAGTAGTATGGGGGGGGCGGGCCCCTACGAGCAGTACTTC CASSMGGAGPYEQYF
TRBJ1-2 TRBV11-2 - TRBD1 TGTGCCAGCAGCCCCGGGACAGAGTCTCGCGGCTACACCTTC CASSPGTESRGYTF
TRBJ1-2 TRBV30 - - TGTGCCTGTCCGCCTCCGGGACATCAATATGGCTACACCTTC CACPPPGHQYGYTF
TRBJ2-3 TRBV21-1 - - TGTGCCAGCAGCACCCGACAGGTAACTAGCACAGATACGCAGTATTTT CASSTRQVTSTDTQYF
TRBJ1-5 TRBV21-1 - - TGTGCCAGCAGCGGGACTACAAATCAGCCCCAGCATTTT CASSGTTNQPQHF
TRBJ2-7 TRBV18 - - TGTGCCAGCTCACCTAGGGCAGGGGCTGGCTCATCGGACGAGCAGTACTTC CASSPRAGAGSSDEQYF
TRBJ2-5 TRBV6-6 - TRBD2 TGTGCCAGCAGTCTACAACTAGCGGGGTTGGAGACCCAGTACTTC CASSLQLAGLETQYF
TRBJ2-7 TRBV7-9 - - TGTGCCAGCAGCCGAACAATGGACAGAGCCTACGAGCAGTACTTC CASSRTMDRAYEQYF
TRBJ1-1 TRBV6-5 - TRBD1 TGTGCCAGCAGGGCAGGGGGGTCGAACACTGAAGCTTTCTTT CASRAGGSNTEAFF